This section outlines one T cell receptor (beta chain) sequence together with its context. What it binds is unknown. Germline and junction disagree at one end, which may indicate a read error. This specimen comes from a study of graft-versus-host responses after intestinal transplantation. The overall study: Among the recipients, all got anti-thymocyte globulin induction and then tacrolimus and steroids for roughly three years. General observations from the study: The highest levels of circulating GvH clones went along with early declines in HvG clones after transplant. Allografts carried high graft-versus-host to host-versus-graft clonal ratios in patients having graft-donor T cell macrochimerism.

Repertoires were generated with immunoSEQ multiplex PCR, while TCRdb's copy carries only in-frame clones and drops some. Found here are 85,000 to 100,000 clones, more than 85% of them singletons; the top ten hold around 0.18%. Germline CDR1 is DFQATT and CDR2 is SNEGSKA (reference sequence). The CDR3 has 10 amino acids. The chain uses TRBV20-1 and TRBJ1-5; no clear D gene. The TCR was taken from a human donor who received an intestinal transplant. The specimen was unstimulated CD4+ T cells sorted from spleen or lymph node cells, collected before intestinal transplant. The CDR3 DNA sequence: TGCAGTGCCCATGCCGGGATCTCCATTTTT. This sequence encodes CSAHAGISIF.